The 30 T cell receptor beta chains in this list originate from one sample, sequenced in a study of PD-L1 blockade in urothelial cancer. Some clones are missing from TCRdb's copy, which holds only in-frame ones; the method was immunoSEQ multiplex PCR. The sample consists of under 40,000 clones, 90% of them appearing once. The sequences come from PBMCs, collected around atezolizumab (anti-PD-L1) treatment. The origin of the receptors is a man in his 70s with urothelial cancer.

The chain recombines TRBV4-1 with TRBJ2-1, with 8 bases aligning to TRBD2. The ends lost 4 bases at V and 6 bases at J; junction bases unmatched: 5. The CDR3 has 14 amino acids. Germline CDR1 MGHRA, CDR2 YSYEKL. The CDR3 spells CASSLGLEGNEQFF. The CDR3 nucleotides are TGCGCCAGCAGCCTGGGACTAGAGGGCAATGAGCAGTTCTTC.

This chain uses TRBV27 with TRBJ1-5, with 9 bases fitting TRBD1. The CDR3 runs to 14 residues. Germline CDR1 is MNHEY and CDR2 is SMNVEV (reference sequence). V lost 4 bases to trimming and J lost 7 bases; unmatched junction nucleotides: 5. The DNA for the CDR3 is TGTGCCAGCAGTTCGGGACAGGGTGGACAGCCCCAGCATTTT. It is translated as CASSSGQGGQPQHF.

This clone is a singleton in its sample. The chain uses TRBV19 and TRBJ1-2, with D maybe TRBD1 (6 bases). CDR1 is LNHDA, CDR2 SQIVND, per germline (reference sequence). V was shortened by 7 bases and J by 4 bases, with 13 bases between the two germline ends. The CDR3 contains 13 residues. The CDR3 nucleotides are TGTGCCAGTACCCGAGGGGGTTTCTATGGCTACACCTTC. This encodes CASTRGGFYGYTF.

CDR3 in DNA: TGTGCCAGCAGTGAAGGGGGGCTACAGGGGTTTGACCTATTTCAGCCCCAGCATTTT. As protein: CASSEGGLQGFDLFQPQHF. The chain uses TRBV6-1 and TRBJ1-5; 7 positions agree with TRBD1. The germline gives CDR1 MNHNS, CDR2 SASEGT. There are 19 residues in the CDR3. The V segment lost 1 base and the J segment 6 bases; nucleotides outside the gene matches: 18.

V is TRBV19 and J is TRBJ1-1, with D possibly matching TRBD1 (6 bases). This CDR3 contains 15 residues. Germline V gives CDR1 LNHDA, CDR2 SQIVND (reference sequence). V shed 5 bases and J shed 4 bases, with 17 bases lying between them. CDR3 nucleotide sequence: TGTGCCAGTAGTGTACAGGGTGGTATAGGCACTGAAGCTTTCTTT. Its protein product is CASSVQGGIGTEAFF.

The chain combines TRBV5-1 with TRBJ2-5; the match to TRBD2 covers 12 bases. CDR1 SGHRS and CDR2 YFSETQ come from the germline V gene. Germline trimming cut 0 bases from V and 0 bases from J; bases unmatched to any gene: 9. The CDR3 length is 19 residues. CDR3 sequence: CASSLGERLAGVDQETQYF. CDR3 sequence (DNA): TGCGCCAGCAGCTTGGGGGAGAGACTAGCGGGAGTAGACCAAGAGACCCAGTACTTC.

The CDR3 loop reads CASSEGDRSYNEQFF. CDR3 coding DNA: TGTGCCAGCAGCGAGGGGGACCGCTCCTACAATGAGCAGTTCTTC. The chain employs TRBV9 and TRBJ2-1; a possible D gene is TRBD1 (6 bases). Germline V gives CDR1 SGDLS, CDR2 YYNGEE. V was clipped by 3 bases and J by 0 bases, with 10 bases between them. The length of the CDR3 is 15 residues.

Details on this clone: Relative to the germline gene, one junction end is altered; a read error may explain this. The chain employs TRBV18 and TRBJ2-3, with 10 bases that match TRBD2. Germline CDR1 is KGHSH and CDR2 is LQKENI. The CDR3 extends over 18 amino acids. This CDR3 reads CASSPLVAGGLSTDTQYF. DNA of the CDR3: TGTGCCAGCTCCCCACTGGTAGCGGGAGGCCTTAGCACAGATACGCAGTATTTT.

The CDR3 region has the DNA TGCAGCGTTGAAGGTGGAGACTCTGGAAACACCATATATTTT. Protein: CSVEGGDSGNTIYF. This chain uses TRBV29-1 with TRBJ1-3; D is ambiguous. Germline V gene lookup returns CDR1 SQVTM and CDR2 ANQGSEA. Trimming took off 1 base at V and 0 bases at J, with 7 bases between the two ends. The CDR3 has 14 residues.

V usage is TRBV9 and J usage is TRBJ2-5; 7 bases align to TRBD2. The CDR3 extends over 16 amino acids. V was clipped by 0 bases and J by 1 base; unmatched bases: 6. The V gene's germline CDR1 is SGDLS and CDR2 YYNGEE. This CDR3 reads CASSVAGGGIQETQYF. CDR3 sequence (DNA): TGTGCCAGCAGCGTAGCGGGAGGCGGAATCCAAGAGACCCAGTACTTC.

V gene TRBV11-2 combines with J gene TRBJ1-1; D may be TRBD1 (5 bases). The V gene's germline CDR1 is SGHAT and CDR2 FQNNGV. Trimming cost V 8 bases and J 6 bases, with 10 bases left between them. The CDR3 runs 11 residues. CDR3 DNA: TGTGCCAGCCGGGGGGTTTCTGAAGCTTTCTTT. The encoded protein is CASRGVSEAFF. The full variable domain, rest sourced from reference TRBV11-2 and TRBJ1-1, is EAGVAQSPRYKIIEKRQSVAFWCNPISGHATLYWYQQILGQGPKLLIQFQNNGVVDDSQLPKDRFSAERLKGVDSTLKIQPAKLEDSAVYLCASRGVSEAFFGQGTRLTVV.

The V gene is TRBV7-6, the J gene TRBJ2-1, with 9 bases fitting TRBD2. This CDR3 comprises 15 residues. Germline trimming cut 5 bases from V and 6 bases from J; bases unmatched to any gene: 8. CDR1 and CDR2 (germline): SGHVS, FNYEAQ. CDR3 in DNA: TGTGCCAGCAGCGCTCTGGCGGGAGGGTCCAATGAGCAGTTCTTC. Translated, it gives CASSALAGGSNEQFF.

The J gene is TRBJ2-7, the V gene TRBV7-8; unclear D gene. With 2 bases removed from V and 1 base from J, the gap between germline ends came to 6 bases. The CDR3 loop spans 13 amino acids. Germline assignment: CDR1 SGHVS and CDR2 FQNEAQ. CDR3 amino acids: CASSLRQSYEQYF. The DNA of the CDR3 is TGTGCCAGCAGCTTACGCCAGTCCTACGAGCAGTACTTC.

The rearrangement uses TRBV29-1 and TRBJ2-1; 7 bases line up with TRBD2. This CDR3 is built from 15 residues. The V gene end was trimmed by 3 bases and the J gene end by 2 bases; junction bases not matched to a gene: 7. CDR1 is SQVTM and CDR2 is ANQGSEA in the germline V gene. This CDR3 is CSVDGQGGTYNEQFF. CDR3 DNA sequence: TGCAGCGTTGATGGGCAGGGAGGGACCTACAATGAGCAGTTCTTC.

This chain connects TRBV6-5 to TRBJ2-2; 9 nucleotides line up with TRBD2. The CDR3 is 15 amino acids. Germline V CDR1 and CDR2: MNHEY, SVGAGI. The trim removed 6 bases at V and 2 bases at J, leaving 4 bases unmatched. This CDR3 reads CASRKGLANTGELFF. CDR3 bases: TGTGCCAGCAGAAAGGGACTAGCAAACACCGGGGAGCTGTTTTTT.

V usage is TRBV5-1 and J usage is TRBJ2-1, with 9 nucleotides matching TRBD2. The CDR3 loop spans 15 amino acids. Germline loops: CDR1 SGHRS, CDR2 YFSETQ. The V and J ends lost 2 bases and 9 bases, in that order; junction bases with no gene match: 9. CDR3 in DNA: TGCGCCAGCAGCTTTAGCGGGAGCGGGGTAGGTGAGCAGTTCTTC. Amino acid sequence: CASSFSGSGVGEQFF. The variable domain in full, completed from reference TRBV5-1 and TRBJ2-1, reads KAGVTQTPRYLIKTRGQQVTLSCSPISGHRSVSWYQQTPGQGLQFLFEYFSETQRNKGNFPGRFSGRQFSNSRSEMNVSTLELGDSALYLCASSFSGSGVGEQFFGPGTRLTVL.

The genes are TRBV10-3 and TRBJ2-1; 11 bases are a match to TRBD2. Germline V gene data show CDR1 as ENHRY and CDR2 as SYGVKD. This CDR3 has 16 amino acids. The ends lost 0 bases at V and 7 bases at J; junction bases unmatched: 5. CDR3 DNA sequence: TGTGCCATCAGTGAGTCCCCCCTAGCGGGAGGTAATGAGCAGTTCTTC. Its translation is CAISESPLAGGNEQFF.

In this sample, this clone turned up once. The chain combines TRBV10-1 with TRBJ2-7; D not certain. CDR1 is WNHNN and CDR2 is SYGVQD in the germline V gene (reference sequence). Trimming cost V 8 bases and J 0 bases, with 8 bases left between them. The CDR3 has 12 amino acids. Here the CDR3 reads CASALSSYEQYF. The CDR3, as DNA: TGCGCCAGCGCTTTGAGCTCCTACGAGCAGTACTTC.

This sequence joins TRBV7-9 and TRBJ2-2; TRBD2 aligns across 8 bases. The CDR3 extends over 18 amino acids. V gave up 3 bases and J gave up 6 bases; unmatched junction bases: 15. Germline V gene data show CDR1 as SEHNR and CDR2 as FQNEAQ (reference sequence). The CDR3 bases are TGTGCCAGCAGCTTTGTTCTCGGGACGGCGCGGGGGGCCGGGGAGCTGTTTTTT. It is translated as CASSFVLGTARGAGELFF.

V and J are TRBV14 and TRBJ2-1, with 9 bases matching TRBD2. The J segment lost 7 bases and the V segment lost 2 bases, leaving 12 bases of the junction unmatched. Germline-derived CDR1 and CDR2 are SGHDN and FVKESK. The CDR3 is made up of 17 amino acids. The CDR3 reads CASSQIRGRGLWNEQFF. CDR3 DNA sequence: TGTGCCAGCAGCCAAATCCGCGGGAGGGGGTTGTGGAATGAGCAGTTCTTC.

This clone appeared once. Here the CDR3 reads CASSLWDRKNTEAFF. CDR3 nucleotide sequence: TGTGCCAGCAGTTTATGGGACAGGAAGAACACTGAAGCTTTCTTT. The V gene is TRBV28, the J gene TRBJ1-1; TRBD1 aligns across 7 bases. CDR3 size: 15 residues. Germline V gives CDR1 MDHEN, CDR2 SYDVKM. V lost 0 bases and J lost 1; bases outside the gene matches: 2.

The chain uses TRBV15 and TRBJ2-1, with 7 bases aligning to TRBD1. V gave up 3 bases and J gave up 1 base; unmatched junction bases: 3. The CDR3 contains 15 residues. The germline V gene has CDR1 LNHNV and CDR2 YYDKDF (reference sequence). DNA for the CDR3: TGTGCCACCAGCAGCAGACAGGGTTCCTACAATGAGCAGTTCTTC. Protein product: CATSSRQGSYNEQFF.

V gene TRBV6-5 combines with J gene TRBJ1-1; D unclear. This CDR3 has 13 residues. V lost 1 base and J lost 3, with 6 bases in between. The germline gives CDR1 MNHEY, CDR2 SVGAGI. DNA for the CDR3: TGTGCCAGCAGTTACTTAGAGTACACTGAAGCTTTCTTT. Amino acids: CASSYLEYTEAFF.

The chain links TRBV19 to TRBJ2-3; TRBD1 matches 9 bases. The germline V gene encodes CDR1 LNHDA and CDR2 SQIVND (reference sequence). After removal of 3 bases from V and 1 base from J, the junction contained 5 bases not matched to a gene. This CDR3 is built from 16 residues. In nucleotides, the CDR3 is TGTGCCAGTAGTATTCCTCGGACAGGGGGCACAGATACGCAGTATTTT. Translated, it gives CASSIPRTGGTDTQYF.

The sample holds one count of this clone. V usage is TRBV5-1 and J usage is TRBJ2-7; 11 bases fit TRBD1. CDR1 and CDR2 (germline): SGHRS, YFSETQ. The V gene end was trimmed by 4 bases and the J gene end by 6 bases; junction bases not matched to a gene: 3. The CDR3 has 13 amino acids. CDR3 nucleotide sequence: TGCGCCAGCAGCGCCGGGACAGGGGGCGAGCAGTACTTC. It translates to CASSAGTGGEQYF.

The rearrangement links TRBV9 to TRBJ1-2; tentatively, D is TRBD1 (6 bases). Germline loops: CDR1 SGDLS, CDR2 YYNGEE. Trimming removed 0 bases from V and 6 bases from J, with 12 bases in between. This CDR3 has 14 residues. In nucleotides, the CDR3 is TGTGCCAGCAGCGTAGCTGCGCAGGGGAATGGCTACACCTTC. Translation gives CASSVAAQGNGYTF.

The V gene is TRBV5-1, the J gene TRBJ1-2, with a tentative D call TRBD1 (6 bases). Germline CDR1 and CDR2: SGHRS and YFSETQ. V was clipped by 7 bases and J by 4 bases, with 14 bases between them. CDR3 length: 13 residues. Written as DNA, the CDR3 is TGCGCCAGCTATTCCGGGACAAGCTATGGCTACACCTTC. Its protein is CASYSGTSYGYTF.

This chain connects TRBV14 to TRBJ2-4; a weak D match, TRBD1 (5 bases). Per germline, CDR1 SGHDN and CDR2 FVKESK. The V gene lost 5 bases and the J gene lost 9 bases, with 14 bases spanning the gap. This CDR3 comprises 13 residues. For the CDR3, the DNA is TGTGCCAGCAGCGCCGACAGACACAGCATTCAGTACTTC. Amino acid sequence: CASSADRHSIQYF.

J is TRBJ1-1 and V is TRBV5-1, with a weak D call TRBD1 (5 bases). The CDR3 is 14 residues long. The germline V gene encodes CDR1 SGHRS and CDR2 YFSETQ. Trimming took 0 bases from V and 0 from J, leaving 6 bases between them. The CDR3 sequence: CASSLGDLNTEAFF. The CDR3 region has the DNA TGCGCCAGCAGCTTGGGGGACTTGAACACTGAAGCTTTCTTT.

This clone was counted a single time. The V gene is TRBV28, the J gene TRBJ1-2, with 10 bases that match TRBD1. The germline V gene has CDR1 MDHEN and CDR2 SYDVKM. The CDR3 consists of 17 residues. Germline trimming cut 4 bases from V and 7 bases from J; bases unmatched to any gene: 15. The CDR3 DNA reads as TGTGCCAGCAGTTCTTGGGCTCTCGGGACAGGGGACTCTGGCTACACCTTC. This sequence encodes CASSSWALGTGDSGYTF.